The 25 T cell receptor beta chains given below trace back to one sample, sequenced in a study of blood T cell repertoires in COVID-19. The repertoire was sequenced with immunoSEQ multiplex PCR; TCRdb's copy has only in-frame clones and lacks some. The sample includes some 260,000 clones, around nine tenths of them seen just once. The sequenced sample was peripheral blood. The receptors originated from a woman in her 70s with COVID-19, enrolled during active disease.

The J gene is TRBJ1-3, the V gene TRBV6-5; no reliable D call. V gave up 4 bases and J gave up 0 bases, with 10 bases separating them. This CDR3 comprises 15 residues. Germline V gene data show CDR1 as MNHEY and CDR2 as SVGAGI. This CDR3 is CASSFLEGSGNTIYF. As DNA, the CDR3 is TGTGCCAGCAGTTTTTTGGAGGGCTCTGGAAACACCATATATTTT.

The chain links TRBV28 to TRBJ1-5; D uncertain. Germline V lookup: CDR1 MDHEN, CDR2 SYDVKM. The CDR3 consists of 13 residues. V lost 3 bases and J 7 bases, leaving 10 bases between the germline ends. CDR3 sequence reads: CASSFEGIQPQHF. CDR3 DNA: TGTGCCAGCAGTTTCGAGGGTATCCAGCCCCAGCATTTT.

The chain uses TRBV7-9 and TRBJ2-5; possible D gene TRBD1, 5 bases. V lost 5 bases, J lost 3 bases, and 10 bases lay in between. In germline, CDR1 is SEHNR, CDR2 FQNEAQ (reference sequence). The length of the CDR3 is 13 residues. CDR3 DNA sequence: TGTGCCAGCAGCCCGGACATTGAAGAGACCCAGTACTTC. It encodes CASSPDIEETQYF.

CDR3 sequence (DNA): TGTGCCAGCTCACCACCGGGACAGGGGAAAGAAAAACTGTTTTTT. Amino acids: CASSPPGQGKEKLFF. The chain is built from TRBV18 and TRBJ1-4; 10 bases are shared with TRBD1. The length of the CDR3 is 15 residues. V lost 0 bases to trimming and J lost 8 bases; unmatched junction nucleotides: 3. CDR1 is KGHSH, CDR2 LQKENI, per germline.

This rearrangement joins TRBV5-5 to TRBJ2-1, with 7 bases fitting TRBD2. The trim removed 1 base at V and 5 bases at J, leaving 6 bases unmatched. The CDR3 consists of 15 residues. Germline V gives CDR1 SGHKS, CDR2 YYEKEE (reference sequence). Here the CDR3 reads CASSLMLRENNEQFF. In nucleotides, the CDR3 is TGTGCCAGCAGCTTGATGTTGCGGGAGAACAATGAGCAGTTCTTC.

The chain links TRBV5-4 to TRBJ2-7; 9 bases are a match to TRBD2. There are 16 residues in the CDR3. The germline V gene has CDR1 SGHNT and CDR2 YYREEE (reference sequence). The V gene end was trimmed by 1 base and the J gene end by 7 bases; junction bases not matched to a gene: 12. CDR3 coding DNA: TGTGCCAGCAGCTTGAGGTTAGCGGGAGTAAGAGGGGAGCAGTACTTC. This gives the protein CASSLRLAGVRGEQYF.

The rearrangement uses TRBV4-1 and TRBJ2-3, with TRBD1 matching over 7 bases. Trimming at V came to 2 bases and at J to 0 bases, leaving 5 bases not matched to a gene. The CDR3 loop spans 16 amino acids. Germline V gives CDR1 MGHRA, CDR2 YSYEKL. The chain's CDR3 is CASSQNRGLSTDTQYF. CDR3 in DNA: TGCGCCAGCAGCCAAAACAGGGGCCTTAGCACAGATACGCAGTATTTT.

This clone was recorded a few times. V gene TRBV7-2 combines with J gene TRBJ1-2, with unresolved D. Germline CDR1 reads SGHTA; CDR2 reads FQGNSA. There are 12 residues in the CDR3. Trimming took 3 bases from V and 8 from J, leaving 10 bases between them. DNA for the CDR3: TGTGCCAGCAGCTTTCGTACGGGAGGCTACACCTTC. Protein sequence: CASSFRTGGYTF.

The rearrangement uses TRBV3-1 (or the pseudogene TRBV3-2) and TRBJ1-6; no reliable D call. Between the trimmed V and J ends, which lost 4 bases and 9 bases, there was a span of 16 bases. Germline CDR1 reads LGHDT; CDR2 reads YNNKEL (reference sequence). CDR3 length: 15 amino acids. The CDR3 nucleotides read TGTGCCAGCAGCCCAACGACTGTCTTTAGTTCACCCCTCCACTTT. Protein: CASSPTTVFSSPLHF.

This sequence joins TRBV10-3 and TRBJ2-2, with TRBD1 matching over 10 bases. Germline trimming cut 6 bases from V and 5 bases from J; bases unmatched to any gene: 12. The CDR3 sequence is 17 residues long. Germline assignment: CDR1 ENHRY and CDR2 SYGVKD. The DNA for the CDR3 is TGTGCCATCAGAATAGGACAGGGGGGAACGGATACCGGGGAGCTGTTTTTT. Amino acids: CAIRIGQGGTDTGELFF.

The chain couples TRBV6-5 to TRBJ2-1; perhaps TRBD2 as D (7 bases). V was cut by 4 bases and J by 7 bases, with 14 bases left in between. There are 14 residues in the CDR3. The germline V gene has CDR1 MNHEY and CDR2 SVGAGI. CDR3 sequence reads: CASSSGGLGNEQFF. CDR3 nucleotide sequence: TGTGCCAGCAGTTCGGGGGGCCTGGGGAATGAGCAGTTCTTC.

The chain uses TRBV2 and TRBJ2-1, with a weak D call TRBD1 (6 bases). From germline, CDR1 is SNHLY and CDR2 FYNNEI. This CDR3 is built from 14 residues. V was cut by 5 bases and J by 6 bases, with 14 bases left in between. This chain's CDR3 is CASSPQGLGNEQFF. The CDR3 coding sequence is TGTGCCAGCAGTCCGCAGGGGCTCGGCAATGAGCAGTTCTTC.

V usage is TRBV6-5 and J usage is TRBJ2-7, with D maybe TRBD1 (6 bases). V lost 6 bases and J 3 bases, leaving 15 bases between the germline ends. Looked up from germline, CDR1 is MNHEY and CDR2 is SVGAGI. There are 14 residues in the CDR3. As DNA, the CDR3 is TGTGCCAGCAGCTCGGGACAACCTGTCTACGAGCAGTACTTC. It translates to CASSSGQPVYEQYF.

This chain joins TRBV14 and TRBJ2-3, with D tentatively TRBD1 (5 bases). Trimming removed 2 bases at V and 1 base at J, with 10 bases between. CDR3 length: 15 residues. Germline CDR1 reads SGHDN; CDR2 reads FVKESK. This chain's CDR3 is CASSQRRGGTDTQYF. CDR3 DNA sequence: TGTGCCAGCAGCCAAAGAAGGGGTGGCACAGATACGCAGTATTTT.

The chain links TRBV6-2 or TRBV6-3 to TRBJ2-5; perhaps TRBD2 as D (6 bases). V shed 6 bases and J shed 5 bases, with 16 bases lying between them. From germline, CDR1 is MNHEY and CDR2 SVGEGT. The CDR3 totals 14 residues. This CDR3 reads CASSRAAGLETQYF. CDR3 bases: TGTGCCAGCAGCCGGGCGGCGGGGCTGGAGACCCAGTACTTC.

The V call is TRBV24-1, the J call TRBJ2-1; a possible D gene is TRBD2 (6 bases). Germline V gives CDR1 KGHDR, CDR2 SFDVKD. The CDR3 totals 16 residues. V lost 1 base to trimming and J lost 7 bases, with 16 bases between them. The CDR3 sequence: CATSDFSGGKRNEQFF. The CDR3, as DNA: TGTGCCACCAGTGATTTTTCCGGCGGGAAGAGGAATGAGCAGTTCTTC.

The chain couples TRBV20-1 to TRBJ2-7, with 7 bases fitting TRBD1. Trimming removed 5 bases from V and 5 bases from J; junction bases left unmatched: 3. The CDR3 has 11 amino acids. The germline V gene encodes CDR1 DFQATT and CDR2 SNEGSKA (reference sequence). CDR3 nucleotide sequence: TGCAGTGCTTTTACAGGGGACGAGCAGTACTTC. As protein: CSAFTGDEQYF.

The chain combines TRBV19 with TRBJ2-2, with TRBD1 matching 9 bases. The trim removed 2 bases at V and 6 bases at J, leaving 7 bases unmatched. The CDR3 is 16 residues long. Germline V gene sequence: CDR1 LNHDA, CDR2 SQIVND (reference sequence). As DNA, the CDR3 is TGTGCCAGTAGTATACTAGGACAGGGGACCGCCGGGGAGCTGTTTTTT. Its translation: CASSILGQGTAGELFF.

V gene TRBV3-1 (or the pseudogene TRBV3-2) combines with J gene TRBJ1-1; no definite D call. The germline CDR1 and CDR2 sequences are LGHDT and YNNKEL (reference sequence). The CDR3 has 16 residues. V was pared by 4 bases and J by 4 bases, with 19 bases between. Here the CDR3 reads CASSRMSSTLGTEAFF. The CDR3 DNA is TGTGCCAGCAGCCGAATGTCCTCCACCCTAGGCACTGAAGCTTTCTTT.

V usage is TRBV27 and J usage is TRBJ2-3; maybe TRBD2 (5 bases). V lost 2 bases and J lost 0, with 15 bases in between. The CDR3 covers 17 residues. Germline V gene data show CDR1 as MNHEY and CDR2 as SMNVEV (reference sequence). The CDR3 DNA sequence: TGTGCCAGCAGTTTAGTCCGGACGGGAACTAGCACAGATACGCAGTATTTT. Translation: CASSLVRTGTSTDTQYF.

V and J are TRBV5-1 and TRBJ2-3, with 7 bases fitting TRBD2. The CDR3 loop spans 14 amino acids. CDR1 and CDR2 (germline): SGHRS, YFSETQ. With V trimmed by 7 bases and J by 0 bases, 5 bases remained unmatched. In DNA form, the CDR3 reads TGCGCCAGCTGGGAGGGGCCGAGCACAGATACGCAGTATTTT. It is translated as CASWEGPSTDTQYF.

The chain couples TRBV30 to TRBJ2-7; 8 bases map to TRBD1. The CDR3 sequence is 14 residues long. CDR1 is GTSNPN, CDR2 SVGIG, per germline (reference sequence). With V trimmed by 3 bases and J by 0 bases, 4 bases remained unmatched. Here the CDR3 DNA reads TGTGCCTGGAGGGGACAGGCGTACTCCTACGAGCAGTACTTC. This sequence encodes CAWRGQAYSYEQYF. The complete variable domain, with remaining parts taken from reference TRBV30 and TRBJ2-7, reads SQTIHQWPATLVQPVGSPLSLECTVEGTSNPNLYWYRQAAGRGLQLLFYSVGIGQISSEVPQNLSASRPQDRQFILSSKKLLLSDSGFYLCAWRGQAYSYEQYFGPGTRLTVT.

The genes are TRBV19 and TRBJ1-2; D gene uncertain. The V end lost 7 bases, the J end lost 6 bases, and 15 bases lay between the germline ends. This CDR3 comprises 13 residues. In germline, CDR1 is LNHDA, CDR2 SQIVND (reference sequence). CDR3: CASMFLVGHGYTF. The CDR3 DNA reads as TGTGCCAGTATGTTTCTAGTCGGTCATGGCTACACCTTC.

This rearrangement joins TRBV3-1 (or the pseudogene TRBV3-2) to TRBJ2-1; 7 bases map to TRBD1. The CDR3 length is 13 residues. Germline V gives CDR1 LGHDT, CDR2 YNNKEL (reference sequence). With V trimmed by 4 bases and J by 8 bases, 5 bases remained unmatched. CDR3 nucleotides: TGTGCCAGCAGCCTGACAGGGATCGATGAGCAGTTCTTC. The encoded protein is CASSLTGIDEQFF.

The chain's CDR3 is CASSVVGGVGQPQHF. CDR3 DNA sequence: TGTGCCAGCAGTGTCGTGGGAGGGGTGGGTCAGCCCCAGCATTTT. The rearrangement uses TRBV6-4 and TRBJ1-5; possible D gene TRBD1, 5 bases. The CDR3 covers 15 residues. Germline lookup yields CDR1 MRHNA and CDR2 SNTAGT. Trimming left V 4 bases short and J 6 bases short, with 16 bases between.